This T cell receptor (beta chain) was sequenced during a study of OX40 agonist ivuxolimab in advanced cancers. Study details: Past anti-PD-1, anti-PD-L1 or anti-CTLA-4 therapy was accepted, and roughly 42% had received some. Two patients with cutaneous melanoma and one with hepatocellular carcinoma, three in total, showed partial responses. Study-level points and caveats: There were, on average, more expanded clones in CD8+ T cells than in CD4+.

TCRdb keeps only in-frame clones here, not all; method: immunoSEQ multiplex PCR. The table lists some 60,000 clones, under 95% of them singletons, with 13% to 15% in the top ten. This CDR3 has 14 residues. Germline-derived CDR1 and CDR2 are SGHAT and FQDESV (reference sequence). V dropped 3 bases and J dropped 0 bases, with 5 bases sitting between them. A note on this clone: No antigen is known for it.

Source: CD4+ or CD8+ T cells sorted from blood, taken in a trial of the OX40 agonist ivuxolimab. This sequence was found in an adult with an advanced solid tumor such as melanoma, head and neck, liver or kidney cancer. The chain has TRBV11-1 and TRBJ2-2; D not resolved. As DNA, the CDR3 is TGTGCCAGCAGCTTGCTCGCGAACACCGGGGAGCTGTTTTTT. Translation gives CASSLLANTGELFF.